The clone carrying this T cell receptor (beta chain) was observed a few times. This entry comes from a study of T cell repertoires in cytomegalovirus infection. TCRdb used MiXCR to reprocess the reads, holding one entry per CDR3 protein. The sample consists of about 160,000 distinct CDR3 sequences, roughly 15% of them appearing once. This clonotype was obtained from a human donor in good health (CMV status not recorded). Some clones in this sample may be carry-over from other donors' samples. The sequenced sample consisted of CD8+ T cells from PBMCs.

The CDR3 DNA follows: TGTGCCAGCAGCTTAGCGGGGGGGCTGAGCAATGAGCAGTTCTTC. Translating gives CASSLAGGLSNEQFF. This sequence joins TRBV11-2 and TRBJ2-1, with 8 bases identical to TRBD2. Germline-derived CDR1 and CDR2 are SGHAT and FQNNGV. J lost 6 bases, V lost 1 base, and 5 bases had no gene match. This CDR3 comprises 15 residues.